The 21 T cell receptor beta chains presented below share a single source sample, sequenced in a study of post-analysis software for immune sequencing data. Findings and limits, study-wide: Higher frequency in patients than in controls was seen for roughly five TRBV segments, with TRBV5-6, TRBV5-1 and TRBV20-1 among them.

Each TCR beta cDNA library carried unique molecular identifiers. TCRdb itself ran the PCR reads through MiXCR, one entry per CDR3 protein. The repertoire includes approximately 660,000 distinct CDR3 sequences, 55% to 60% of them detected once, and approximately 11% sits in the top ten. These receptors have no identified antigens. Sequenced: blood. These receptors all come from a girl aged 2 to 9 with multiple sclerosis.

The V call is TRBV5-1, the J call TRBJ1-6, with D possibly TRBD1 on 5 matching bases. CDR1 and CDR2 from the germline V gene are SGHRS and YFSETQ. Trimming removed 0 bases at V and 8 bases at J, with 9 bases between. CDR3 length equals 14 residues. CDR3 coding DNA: TGCGCCAGCAGCTTGGGGGACCACGATTCACCCCTCCACTTT. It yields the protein CASSLGDHDSPLHF.

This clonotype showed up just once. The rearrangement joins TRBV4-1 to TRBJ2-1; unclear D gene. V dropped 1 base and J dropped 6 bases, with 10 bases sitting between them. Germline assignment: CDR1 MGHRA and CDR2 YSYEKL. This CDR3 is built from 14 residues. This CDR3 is CASSQVVLSNEQFF. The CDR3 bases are TGCGCCAGCAGCCAAGTTGTCCTCTCCAATGAGCAGTTCTTC.

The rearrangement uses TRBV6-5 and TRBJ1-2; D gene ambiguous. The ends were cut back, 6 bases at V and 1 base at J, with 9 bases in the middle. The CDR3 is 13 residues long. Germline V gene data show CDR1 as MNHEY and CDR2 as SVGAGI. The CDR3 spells CASSELINYGYTF. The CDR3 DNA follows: TGTGCCAGCAGCGAACTTATTAACTATGGCTACACCTTC.

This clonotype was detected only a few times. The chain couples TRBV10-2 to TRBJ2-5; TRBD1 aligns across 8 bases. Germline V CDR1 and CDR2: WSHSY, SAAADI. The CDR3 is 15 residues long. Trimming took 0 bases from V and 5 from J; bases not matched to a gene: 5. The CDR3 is CASSESGDRYETQYF. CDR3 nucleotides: TGCGCCAGCAGTGAGTCAGGGGACAGGTATGAGACCCAGTACTTC.

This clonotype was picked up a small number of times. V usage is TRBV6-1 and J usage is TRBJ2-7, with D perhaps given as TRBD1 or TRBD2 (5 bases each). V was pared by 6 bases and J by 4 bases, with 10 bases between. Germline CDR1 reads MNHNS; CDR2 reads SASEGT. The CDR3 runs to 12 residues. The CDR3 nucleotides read TGTGCCAGCAGGGGGACGGTGTACGAGCAGTACTTC. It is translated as CASRGTVYEQYF.

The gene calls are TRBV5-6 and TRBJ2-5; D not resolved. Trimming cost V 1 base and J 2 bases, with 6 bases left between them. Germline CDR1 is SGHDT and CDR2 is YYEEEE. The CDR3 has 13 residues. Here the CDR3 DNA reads TGTGCCAGCAGCTTGCCAGTGCAAGAGACCCAGTACTTC. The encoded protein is CASSLPVQETQYF.

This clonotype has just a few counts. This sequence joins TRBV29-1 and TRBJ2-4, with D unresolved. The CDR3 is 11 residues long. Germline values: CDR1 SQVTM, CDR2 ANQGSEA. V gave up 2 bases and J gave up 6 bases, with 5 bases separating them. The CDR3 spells CSVEQRNIQYF. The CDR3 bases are TGCAGCGTTGAACAGAGAAACATTCAGTACTTC.

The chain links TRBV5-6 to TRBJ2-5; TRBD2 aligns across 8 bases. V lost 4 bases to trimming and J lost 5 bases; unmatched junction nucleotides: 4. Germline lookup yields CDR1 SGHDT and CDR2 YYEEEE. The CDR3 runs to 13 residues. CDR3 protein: CASSTGLEETQYF. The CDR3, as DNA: TGTGCCAGCAGCACGGGACTAGAGGAGACCCAGTACTTC.

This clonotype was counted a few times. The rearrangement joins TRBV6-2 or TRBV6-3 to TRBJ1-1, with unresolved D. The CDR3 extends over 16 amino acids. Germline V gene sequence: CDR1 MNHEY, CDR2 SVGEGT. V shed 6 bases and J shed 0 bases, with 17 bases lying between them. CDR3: CASSPTEVSMNTEAFF. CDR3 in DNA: TGTGCCAGCAGCCCCACGGAGGTGTCTATGAACACTGAAGCTTTCTTT.

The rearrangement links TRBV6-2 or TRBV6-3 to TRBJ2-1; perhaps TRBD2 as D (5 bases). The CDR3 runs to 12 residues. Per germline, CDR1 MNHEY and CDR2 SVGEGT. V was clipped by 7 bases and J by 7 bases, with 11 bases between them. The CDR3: CASTEGGNEQFF. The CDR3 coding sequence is TGTGCCAGCACCGAAGGCGGGAATGAGCAGTTCTTC.

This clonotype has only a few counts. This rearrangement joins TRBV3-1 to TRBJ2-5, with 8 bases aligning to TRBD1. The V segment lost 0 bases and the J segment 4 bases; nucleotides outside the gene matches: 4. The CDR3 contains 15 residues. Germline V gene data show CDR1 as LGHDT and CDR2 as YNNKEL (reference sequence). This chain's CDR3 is CASSQEPGGTETQYF. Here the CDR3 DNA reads TGTGCCAGCAGCCAAGAGCCAGGGGGCACAGAGACCCAGTACTTC.

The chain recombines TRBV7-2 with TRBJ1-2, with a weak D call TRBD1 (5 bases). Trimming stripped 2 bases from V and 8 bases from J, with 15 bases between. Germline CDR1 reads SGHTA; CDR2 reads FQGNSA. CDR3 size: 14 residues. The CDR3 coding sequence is TGTGCCAGCAGCTTAAATGGGCAGGGAGAGGGCTACACCTTC. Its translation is CASSLNGQGEGYTF. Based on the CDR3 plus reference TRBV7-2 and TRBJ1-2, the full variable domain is GAGVSQSPSNKVTEKGKDVELRCDPISGHTALYWYRQSLGQGLEFLIYFQGNSAPDKSGLPSDRFSAERTGGSVSTLTIQRTQQEDSAVYLCASSLNGQGEGYTFGSGTRLTVV.

CDR3 DNA: TGTGCCATCTCCGAGGTGGAGTCCTACGAGCAGTACTTC. It codes for CAISEVESYEQYF. V usage is TRBV10-3 and J usage is TRBJ2-4; D gene ambiguous. The J call is uncertain, as TRBJ2-7 better fits the DNA end. Germline-derived CDR1 and CDR2 are ENHRY and SYGVKD. This CDR3 contains 13 residues.

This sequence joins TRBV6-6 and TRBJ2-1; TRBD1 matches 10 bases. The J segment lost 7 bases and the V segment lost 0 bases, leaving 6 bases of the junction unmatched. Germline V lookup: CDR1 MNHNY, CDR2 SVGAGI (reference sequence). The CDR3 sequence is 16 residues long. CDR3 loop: CASSYSWDRGTNEQFF. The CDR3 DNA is TGTGCCAGCAGTTACTCGTGGGACAGGGGAACGAATGAGCAGTTCTTC.

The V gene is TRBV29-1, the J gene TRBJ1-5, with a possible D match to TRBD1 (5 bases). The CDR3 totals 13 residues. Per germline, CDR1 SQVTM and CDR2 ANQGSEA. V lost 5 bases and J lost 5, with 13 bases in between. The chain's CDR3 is CSVSKGLDQPQHF. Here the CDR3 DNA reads TGCAGCGTTTCGAAGGGGCTGGATCAGCCCCAGCATTTT.

CDR3 sequence reads: CSARKGTSGPKNIQYF. DNA of the CDR3: TGCAGTGCTAGAAAGGGGACTAGCGGGCCTAAAAACATTCAGTACTTC. This rearrangement joins TRBV20-1 to TRBJ2-4; 12 nucleotides agree with TRBD2. Germline values: CDR1 DFQATT, CDR2 SNEGSKA (reference sequence). The CDR3 spans 16 residues. The ends lost 2 bases at V and 4 bases at J; junction bases unmatched: 6.

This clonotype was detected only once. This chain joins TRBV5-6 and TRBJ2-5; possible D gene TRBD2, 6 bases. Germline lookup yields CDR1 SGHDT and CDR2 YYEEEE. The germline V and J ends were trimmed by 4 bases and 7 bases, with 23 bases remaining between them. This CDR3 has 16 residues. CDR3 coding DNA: TGTGCCAGCAGCCTATGGATTGGGGGGTACGAAGGGACCCAGTACTTC. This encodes CASSLWIGGYEGTQYF.

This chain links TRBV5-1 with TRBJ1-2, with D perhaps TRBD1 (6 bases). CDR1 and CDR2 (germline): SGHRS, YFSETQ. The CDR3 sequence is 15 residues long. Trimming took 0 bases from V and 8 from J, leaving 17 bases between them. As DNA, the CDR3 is TGCGCCAGCAGCTTGGTTTCCGGGGGCGCCGACGGCTACACCTTC. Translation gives CASSLVSGGADGYTF.

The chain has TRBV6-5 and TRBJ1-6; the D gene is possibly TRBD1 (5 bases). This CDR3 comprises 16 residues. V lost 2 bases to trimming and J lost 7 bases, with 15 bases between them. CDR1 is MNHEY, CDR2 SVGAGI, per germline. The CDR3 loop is CASSYDWLWGNSPLHF. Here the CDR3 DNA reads TGTGCCAGCAGTTACGATTGGTTGTGGGGGAATTCACCCCTCCACTTT.

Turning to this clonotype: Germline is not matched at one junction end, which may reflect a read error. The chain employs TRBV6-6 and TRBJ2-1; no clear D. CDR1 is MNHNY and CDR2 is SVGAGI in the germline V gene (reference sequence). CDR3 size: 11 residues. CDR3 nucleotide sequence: TGTTCCAGCAGTCCTGGAGTGGAGCAGTTCTTC. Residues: CSSSPGVEQFF.

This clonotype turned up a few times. CDR3 amino acids: CSARDQGAEEQYF. The CDR3 nucleotides read TGCAGTGCTAGAGATCAGGGGGCAGAGGAGCAGTACTTC. The chain is built from TRBV20-1 and TRBJ2-7; 8 bases map to TRBD1. The CDR3 consists of 13 residues. V was clipped by 0 bases and J by 7 bases; unmatched bases: 5. Germline V lookup: CDR1 DFQATT, CDR2 SNEGSKA (reference sequence).